This T cell receptor beta chain was captured by sequencing in a study of regulatory T cells in long-lasting Graves disease. CDR3 regions were amplified by Arm-PCR using iRepertoire HTBI primers to build TCR beta libraries. Using its own MiXCR run on the multiplex PCR reads, TCRdb lists one record per CDR3 protein. The data show more than 300,000 distinct CDR3 sequences, around 20% seen once. The CDR3 consists of 13 residues. V lost 0 bases and J lost 11, with 14 bases in between. Germline loops: CDR1 SGDLS, CDR2 YYNGEE. This clonotype came up a few times. The time point here: persistent/refractory GD, antithyroid drugs over 5 years with positive TRAb. With RNA extracted from PBMCs as input, the TCR library was made.

Sequences were derived from peripheral blood mononuclear cells (PBMCs), sampled when the disease was refractory, from a patient treated with antithyroid drugs. The chain carries TRBV9 and TRBJ1-1; D remains unclear. The TCR was taken from a female donor with Graves disease. This CDR3 reads CASSVGGKTNAFF. The CDR3 region has the DNA TGTGCCAGCAGCGTAGGAGGCAAGACCAACGCTTTCTTT.